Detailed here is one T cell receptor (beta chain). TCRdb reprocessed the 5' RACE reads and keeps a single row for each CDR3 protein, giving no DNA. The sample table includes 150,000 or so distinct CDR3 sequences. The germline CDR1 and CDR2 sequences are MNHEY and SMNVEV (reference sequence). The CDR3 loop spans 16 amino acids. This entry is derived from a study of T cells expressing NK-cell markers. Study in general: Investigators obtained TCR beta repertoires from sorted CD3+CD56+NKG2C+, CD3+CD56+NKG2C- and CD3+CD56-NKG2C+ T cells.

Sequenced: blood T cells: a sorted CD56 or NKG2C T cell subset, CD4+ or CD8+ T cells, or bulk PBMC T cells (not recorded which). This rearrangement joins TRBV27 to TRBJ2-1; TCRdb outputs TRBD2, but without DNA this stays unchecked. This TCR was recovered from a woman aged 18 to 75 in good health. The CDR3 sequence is CASSPTSGLSYNEQFF.